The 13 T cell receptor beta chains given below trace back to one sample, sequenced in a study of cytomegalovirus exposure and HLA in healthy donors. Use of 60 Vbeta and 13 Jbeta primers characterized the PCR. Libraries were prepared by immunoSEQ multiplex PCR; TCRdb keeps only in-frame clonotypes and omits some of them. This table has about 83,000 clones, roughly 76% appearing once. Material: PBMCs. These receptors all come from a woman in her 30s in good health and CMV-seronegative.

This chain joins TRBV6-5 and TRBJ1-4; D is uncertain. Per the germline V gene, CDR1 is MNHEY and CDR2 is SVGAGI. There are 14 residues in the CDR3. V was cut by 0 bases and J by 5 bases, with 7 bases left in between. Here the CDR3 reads CASSYSPQNEKLFF. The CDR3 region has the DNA TGTGCCAGCAGTTACTCGCCCCAGAATGAAAAACTGTTTTTT.

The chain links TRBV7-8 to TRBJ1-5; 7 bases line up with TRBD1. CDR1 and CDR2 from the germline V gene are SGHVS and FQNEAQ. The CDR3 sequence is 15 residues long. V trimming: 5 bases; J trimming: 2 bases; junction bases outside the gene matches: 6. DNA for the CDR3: TGTGCCAGCAGCCGCAGGGGGGAGGGCAATCAGCCCCAGCATTTT. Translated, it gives CASSRRGEGNQPQHF.

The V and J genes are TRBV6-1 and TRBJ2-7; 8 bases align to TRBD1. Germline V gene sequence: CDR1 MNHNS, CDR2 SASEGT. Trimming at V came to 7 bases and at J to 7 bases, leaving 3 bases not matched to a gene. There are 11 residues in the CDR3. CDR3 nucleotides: TGTGCCAGCAACAGGGGGATGGAGCAGTACTTC. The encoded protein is CASNRGMEQYF.

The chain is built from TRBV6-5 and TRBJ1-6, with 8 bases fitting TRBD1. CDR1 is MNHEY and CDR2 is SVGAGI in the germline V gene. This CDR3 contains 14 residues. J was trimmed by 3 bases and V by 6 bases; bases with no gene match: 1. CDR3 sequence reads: CASRGTGYNSPLHF. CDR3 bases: TGTGCCAGCAGGGGGACAGGCTATAATTCACCCCTCCACTTT.

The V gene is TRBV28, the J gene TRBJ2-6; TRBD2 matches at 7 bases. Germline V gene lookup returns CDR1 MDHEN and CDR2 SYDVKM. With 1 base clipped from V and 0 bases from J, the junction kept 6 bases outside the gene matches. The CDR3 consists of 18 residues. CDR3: CASSLLAGVFSGANVLTF. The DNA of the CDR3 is TGTGCCAGCAGTTTATTAGCGGGTGTTTTCTCTGGGGCCAACGTCCTGACTTTC. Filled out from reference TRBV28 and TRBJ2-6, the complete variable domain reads DVKVTQSSRYLVKRTGEKVFLECVQDMDHENMFWYRQDPGLGLRLIYFSYDVKMKEKGDIPEGYSVSREKKERFSLILESASTNQTSMYLCASSLLAGVFSGANVLTFGAGSRLTVL.

The CDR3 loop reads CASSIDIGQGDVGYGYTF. The CDR3 nucleotides read TGTGCCAGTAGTATAGATATAGGACAGGGGGATGTCGGCTATGGCTACACCTTC. The chain combines TRBV19 with TRBJ1-2; 10 nucleotides agree with TRBD1. Trimming removed 0 bases from V and 4 bases from J; junction bases left unmatched: 11. Germline values: CDR1 LNHDA, CDR2 SQIVND (reference sequence). This CDR3 comprises 18 residues.

CDR3 DNA: TGTGCCAGCAGCCATACAAGCCAAGGGACAGGGCGACTTTCTATCTACACCTTC. It translates to CASSHTSQGTGRLSIYTF. The chain employs TRBV27 and TRBJ1-2, with 9 bases aligning to TRBD1. CDR3 length equals 18 residues. The junction had 24 bases not matched to a gene; V was cut back by 6 bases and J by 10 bases. Germline CDR1 reads MNHEY; CDR2 reads SMNVEV (reference sequence).

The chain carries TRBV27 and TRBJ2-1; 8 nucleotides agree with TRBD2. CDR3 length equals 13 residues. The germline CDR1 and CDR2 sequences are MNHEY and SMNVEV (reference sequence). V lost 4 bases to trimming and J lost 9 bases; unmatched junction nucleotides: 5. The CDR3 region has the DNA TGTGCCAGCAGTTACTCTCTAGCGGGTGAGCAGTTCTTC. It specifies CASSYSLAGEQFF.

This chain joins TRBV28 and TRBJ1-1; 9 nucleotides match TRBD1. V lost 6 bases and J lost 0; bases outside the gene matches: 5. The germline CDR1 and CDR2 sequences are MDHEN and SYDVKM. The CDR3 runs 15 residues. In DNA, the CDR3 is TGTGCCAGCAGGCCCGGACAGGGGATGAACACTGAAGCTTTCTTT. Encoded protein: CASRPGQGMNTEAFF.

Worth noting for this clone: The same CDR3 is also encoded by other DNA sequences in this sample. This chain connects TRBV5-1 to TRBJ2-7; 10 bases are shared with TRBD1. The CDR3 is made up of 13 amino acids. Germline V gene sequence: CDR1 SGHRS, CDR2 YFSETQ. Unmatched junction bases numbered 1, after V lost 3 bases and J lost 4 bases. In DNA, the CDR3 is TGCGCCAGCAGCTGGGACAGGGGATACGAGCAGTACTTC. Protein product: CASSWDRGYEQYF.

The CDR3 region has the DNA TGTGCCAGCAGTGCGACCCAGGGCCATCAGCCCCAGCATTTT. Translated: CASSATQGHQPQHF. This sequence joins TRBV6-1 and TRBJ1-5; D is perhaps TRBD1 (5 bases). V lost 4 bases and J 5 bases, leaving 12 bases between the germline ends. Germline CDR1 and CDR2: MNHNS and SASEGT. This CDR3 contains 14 residues.

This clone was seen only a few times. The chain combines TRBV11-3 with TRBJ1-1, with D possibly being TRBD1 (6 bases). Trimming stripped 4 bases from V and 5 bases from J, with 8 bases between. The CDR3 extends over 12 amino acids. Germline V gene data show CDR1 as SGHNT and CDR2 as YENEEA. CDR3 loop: CASSSTGTEAFF. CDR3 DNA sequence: TGTGCCAGCAGCTCCACAGGGACTGAAGCTTTCTTT.

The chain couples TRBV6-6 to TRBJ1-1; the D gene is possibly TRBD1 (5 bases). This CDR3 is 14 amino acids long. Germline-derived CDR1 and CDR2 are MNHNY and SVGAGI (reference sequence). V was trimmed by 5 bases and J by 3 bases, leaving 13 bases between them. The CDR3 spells CASSLRGDDTEAFF. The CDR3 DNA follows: TGTGCCAGCAGTCTCCGGGGGGACGACACTGAAGCTTTCTTT.